One and the same sample provided the 5 T cell receptor beta chains below, sequenced in a study of CD8 T cells in Susac syndrome. The RNA input was roughly 0.45 to 1 ug, and it was reverse transcribed with random hexamers. TCRdb ran MiXCR on the immunoSEQ multiplex PCR reads and lists one entry per CDR3 protein. The sample has about 300,000 distinct CDR3 sequences, 75% to 85% seen once. The sequencing sample was made of CD8+ T cells from PBMCs. All receptors come from a human donor with multiple sclerosis.

The J gene is TRBJ2-7, the V gene TRBV9; TRBD1 is a possible D gene (6 bases). Trimming took off 4 bases at V and 6 bases at J, with 17 bases between the two ends. This CDR3 region has 14 residues. Germline loops: CDR1 SGDLS, CDR2 YYNGEE. The CDR3 sequence is CASSLSTTGLEQYF. The CDR3 DNA follows: TGTGCCAGCAGCCTCTCAACCACAGGGCTCGAGCAGTACTTC. The full variable domain, rest sourced from reference TRBV9 and TRBJ2-7, is DSGVTQTPKHLITATGQRVTLRCSPRSGDLSVYWYQQSLDQGLQFLIQYYNGEERAKGNILERFSAQQFPDLHSELNLSSLELGDSALYFCASSLSTTGLEQYFGPGTRLTVT.

This sequence joins TRBV10-3 and TRBJ2-2; no clear D gene. CDR1 is ENHRY, CDR2 SYGVKD, per germline. Trimming stripped 5 bases from V and 0 bases from J, with 13 bases between. The CDR3 has 16 amino acids. The CDR3 loop reads CAISPVNWANTGELFF. For the CDR3, the DNA is TGTGCCATCAGTCCGGTGAACTGGGCGAACACCGGGGAGCTGTTTTTT.

The chain combines TRBV25-1 with TRBJ2-1; 8 bases are a match to TRBD2. Trimming removed 7 bases from V and 0 bases from J; junction bases left unmatched: 2. Germline CDR1 and CDR2: MGHDK and SYGVNS. The CDR3 runs to 14 residues. The CDR3, as DNA: TGTGCCAGCAAAAGCGGGAGCTCCTACAATGAGCAGTTCTTC. It encodes CASKSGSSYNEQFF.

CDR3 residues: CASSLVYPGEQYF. CDR3 DNA: TGTGCCAGCAGCTTAGTGTATCCGGGCGAGCAGTACTTC. The chain joins TRBV11-2 to TRBJ2-7; D gene ambiguous. The germline CDR1 and CDR2 sequences are SGHAT and FQNNGV. The CDR3 is 13 amino acids. V was cut by 1 base and J by 6 bases, with 10 bases left in between.

The rearrangement links TRBV7-9 to TRBJ2-1; D remains unclear. This CDR3 has 13 residues. The germline CDR1 and CDR2 sequences are SEHNR and FQNEAQ (reference sequence). Trimming shortened V by 8 bases and J by 5 bases, and 13 bases separated the two germline ends. CDR3 protein: CASGPYRDNEQFF. The CDR3 DNA reads as TGTGCCAGCGGGCCATACCGGGACAATGAGCAGTTCTTC.